A selection of T cell receptor beta chains follows, all from one sample in a study of blood T cell repertoires in COVID-19. Profiled with immunoSEQ multiplex PCR; TCRdb holds only in-frame clones, not every one. The sample consists of 90,000 to 110,000 clones, roughly 81% of them appearing once. The sample was peripheral blood. The receptors were sampled from an older woman with acute or convalescent COVID-19. The CDR3 runs from the conserved cysteine through the conserved F or W. A row's size may be missing; if present it is once, few, many or a size class.

CDR3aa: CASSVDAGMYEQYF
v_gene: TRBV9
j_gene: TRBJ2-7
abundance: .

CDR3aa: CASVNAGDSHTQYF
v_gene: TRBV6-5
j_gene: TRBJ2-3
abundance: .

CDR3aa: CASSRTSSYTDTQYF
v_gene: TRBV19
j_gene: TRBJ2-3
abundance: once

CDR3aa: CATTAGTGASLGELFF
v_gene: TRBV19
j_gene: TRBJ2-2
abundance: .

CDR3aa: CASSLTANTEAFF
v_gene: TRBV7-9
j_gene: TRBJ1-1
abundance: .

CDR3aa: CASSVDPGSTDTQYF
v_gene: TRBV9
j_gene: TRBJ2-3
abundance: few

CDR3aa: CASSPRVGTDTQYF
v_gene: TRBV5-8
j_gene: TRBJ2-3
abundance: once

CDR3aa: CASSARPPGQGAEATEAFF
v_gene: TRBV9
j_gene: TRBJ1-1
abundance: .

CDR3aa: CASSLPGTSRVYNEQFF
v_gene: TRBV28
j_gene: TRBJ2-1
abundance: .

CDR3aa: CASAHGDTTDTQYF
v_gene: TRBV12-5
j_gene: TRBJ2-3
abundance: .

CDR3aa: CASSGLTSGEDTQYF
v_gene: TRBV11-2
j_gene: TRBJ2-3
abundance: .

CDR3aa: CASGRQGGETQYF
v_gene: TRBV12-3/TRBV12-4
j_gene: TRBJ2-5
abundance: .

CDR3aa: CASSVDRAYEQFF
v_gene: TRBV7-3
j_gene: TRBJ2-1
abundance: once

CDR3aa: CASSRTGVNTEAFF
v_gene: TRBV5-5
j_gene: TRBJ1-1
abundance: .

CDR3aa: CASSTGTGFNSPLHF
v_gene: TRBV18
j_gene: TRBJ1-6
abundance: .

CDR3aa: CASSVQGMNTEAFF
v_gene: TRBV9
j_gene: TRBJ1-1
abundance: .

CDR3aa: CASRSARFQPQHF
v_gene: TRBV12-3/TRBV12-4
j_gene: TRBJ1-5
abundance: .

CDR3aa: CASSLGKYSVPDTQYF
v_gene: TRBV7-2
j_gene: TRBJ2-3
abundance: .

CDR3aa: CAWKSQLARGAVKAFF
v_gene: TRBV30
j_gene: TRBJ1-1
abundance: .

CDR3aa: CASSGTSGYYEQYF
v_gene: TRBV19
j_gene: TRBJ2-7
abundance: .

CDR3aa: CASRGSGGSTDTQYF
v_gene: TRBV5-6
j_gene: TRBJ2-3
abundance: .

CDR3aa: CASSQDQGSYNEQFF
v_gene: TRBV4-1
j_gene: TRBJ2-1
abundance: .

CDR3aa: CAWSYGTDTQYF
v_gene: TRBV30
j_gene: TRBJ2-3
abundance: .

CDR3aa: CASSEDRGGAGYGYTF
v_gene: TRBV2
j_gene: TRBJ1-2
abundance: .

CDR3aa: CASSQPPGQGCSNQPQHF
v_gene: TRBV23-1
j_gene: TRBJ1-5
abundance: .

CDR3aa: CSPENSETQYF
v_gene: TRBV20-1
j_gene: TRBJ2-5
abundance: .

CDR3aa: CASSLGGLAGIGAEETQYF
v_gene: TRBV7-7
j_gene: TRBJ2-5
abundance: .

CDR3aa: CASSLAGETQYF
v_gene: TRBV5-1
j_gene: TRBJ2-5
abundance: .

CDR3aa: CASSLVAGAVETQYF
v_gene: TRBV4-3
j_gene: TRBJ2-5
abundance: .

CDR3aa: CSVVGLRSYNEQFF
v_gene: TRBV29-1
j_gene: TRBJ2-1
abundance: .

CDR3aa: CASSLIRDTYEQYF
v_gene: TRBV7-2
j_gene: TRBJ2-7
abundance: .

CDR3aa: CAGGIGLDEQFF
v_gene: TRBV12-3/TRBV12-4
j_gene: TRBJ2-1
abundance: .

CDR3aa: CASSHGQGAGYTIYF
v_gene: TRBV7-2
j_gene: TRBJ1-3
abundance: .

CDR3aa: CASSLRLRGTNNEQFF
v_gene: TRBV5-1
j_gene: TRBJ2-1
abundance: .

CDR3aa: CASSLGQINQPQHF
v_gene: TRBV28
j_gene: TRBJ1-5
abundance: .

CDR3aa: CASSSQAPNTEAFF
v_gene: TRBV7-9
j_gene: TRBJ1-1
abundance: .

CDR3aa: CASSTDSYGYTF
v_gene: TRBV5-4
j_gene: TRBJ1-2
abundance: .

CDR3aa: CASSQSVVEDREGGDTQYF
v_gene: TRBV23-1
j_gene: TRBJ2-3
abundance: .

CDR3aa: CASSRRVQGDTGELFF
v_gene: TRBV14
j_gene: TRBJ2-2
abundance: .